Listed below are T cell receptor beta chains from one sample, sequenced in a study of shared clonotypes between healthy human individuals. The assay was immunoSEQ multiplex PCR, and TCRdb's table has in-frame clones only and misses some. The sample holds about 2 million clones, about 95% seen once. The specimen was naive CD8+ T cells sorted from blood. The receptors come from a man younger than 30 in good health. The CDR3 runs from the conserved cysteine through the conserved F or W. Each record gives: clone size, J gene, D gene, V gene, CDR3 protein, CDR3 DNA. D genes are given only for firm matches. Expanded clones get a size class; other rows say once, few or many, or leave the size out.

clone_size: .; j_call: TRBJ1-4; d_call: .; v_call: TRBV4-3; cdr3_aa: CASSQDRASTNEKLFF; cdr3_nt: TGCGCCAGCAGCCAAGATCGAGCGTCCACTAATGAAAAACTGTTTTTT
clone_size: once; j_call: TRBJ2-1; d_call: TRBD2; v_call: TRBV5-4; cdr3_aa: CASSPGLAATEQFF; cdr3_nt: TGTGCCAGCAGCCCGGGACTAGCTGCTACTGAGCAGTTCTTC
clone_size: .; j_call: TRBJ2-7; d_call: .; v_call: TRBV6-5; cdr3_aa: CASSYSKQGHEQYF; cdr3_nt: TGTGCCAGCAGTTACTCGAAACAGGGACACGAGCAGTACTTC
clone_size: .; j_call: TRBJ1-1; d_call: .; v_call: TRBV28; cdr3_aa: CASSLTGVGRTEAFF; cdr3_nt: TGTGCCAGCAGTTTGACCGGAGTGGGCCGCACTGAAGCTTTCTTT
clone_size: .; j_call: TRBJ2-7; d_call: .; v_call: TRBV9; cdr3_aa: CASSVGGHEQYF; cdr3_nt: TGTGCCAGCAGCGTAGGGGGCCACGAGCAGTACTTC
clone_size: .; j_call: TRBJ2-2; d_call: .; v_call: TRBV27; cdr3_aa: CASSPQLRTENTGELFF; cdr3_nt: TGTGCCAGCAGTCCCCAACTTAGGACAGAGAACACCGGGGAGCTGTTTTTT
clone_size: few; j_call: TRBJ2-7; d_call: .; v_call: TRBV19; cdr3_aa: CASSPDPGNYEQYF; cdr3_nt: TGTGCCAGTAGTCCTGACCCGGGTAACTACGAGCAGTACTTC
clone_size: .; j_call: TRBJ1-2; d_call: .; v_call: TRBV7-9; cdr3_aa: CASSKLNVGGRYGYTF; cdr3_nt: TGTGCCAGCAGTAAACTCAACGTGGGGGGGCGGTATGGCTACACCTTC
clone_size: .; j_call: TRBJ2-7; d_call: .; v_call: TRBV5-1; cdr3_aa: CASRNNREYEQYF; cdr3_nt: TGCGCCAGCAGAAATAACAGGGAGTACGAGCAGTACTTC
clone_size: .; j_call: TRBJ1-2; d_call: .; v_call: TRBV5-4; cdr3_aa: CASSYHTGYGYTF; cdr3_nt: TGTGCCAGCAGCTACCATACGGGCTATGGCTACACCTTC
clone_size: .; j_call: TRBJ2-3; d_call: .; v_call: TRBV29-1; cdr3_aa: CSVEPDGAINTDTQYF; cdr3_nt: TGCAGCGTTGAACCGGATGGGGCGATTAACACAGATACGCAGTATTTT